This T cell receptor beta chain was observed in a study of shared clonotypes between healthy human individuals. Study results and limitations: Against clonotypes common to all four donors, non-shared ones had lower generation probabilities.

V lost 0 bases and J lost 1, with 7 bases in between. This CDR3 region has 14 residues. CDR1 is MNHEY and CDR2 is SVGAGI in the germline V gene. The test was conducted at deep level. Method: immunoSEQ multiplex PCR; TCRdb's copy keeps in-frame clones and lacks some. The sample lists about 2 million clones; around 96% were seen once. Details on this clone: Its antigen is unidentified. Other nucleotide sequences from this sample produce the same CDR3.

The naive CD8 population came from CD45RO-negative cells selected for CCR7, without terminally differentiated effector memory CD45RA+ cells. The sample taken for sequencing was naive CD8+ T cells sorted from blood. This chain joins TRBV6-5 and TRBJ2-7, with no clear D. This TCR came from a man aged 18 to 30 in good health. The CDR3 nucleotides are TGTGCCAGCAGTTACTCGGCAGGATCCTACGAGCAGTACTTC. Protein: CASSYSAGSYEQYF.